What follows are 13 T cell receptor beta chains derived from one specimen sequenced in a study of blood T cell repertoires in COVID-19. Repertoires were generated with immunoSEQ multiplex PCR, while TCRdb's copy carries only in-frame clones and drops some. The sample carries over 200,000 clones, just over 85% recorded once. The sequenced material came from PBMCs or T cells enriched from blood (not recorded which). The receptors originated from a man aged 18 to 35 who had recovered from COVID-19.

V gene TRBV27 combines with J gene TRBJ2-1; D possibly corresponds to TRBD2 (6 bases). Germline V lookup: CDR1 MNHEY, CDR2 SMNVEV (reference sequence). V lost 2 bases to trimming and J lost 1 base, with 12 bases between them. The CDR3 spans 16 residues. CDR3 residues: CASSLSGLGSYNEQFF. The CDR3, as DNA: TGTGCCAGCAGTTTAAGCGGGTTAGGATCCTACAATGAGCAGTTCTTC.

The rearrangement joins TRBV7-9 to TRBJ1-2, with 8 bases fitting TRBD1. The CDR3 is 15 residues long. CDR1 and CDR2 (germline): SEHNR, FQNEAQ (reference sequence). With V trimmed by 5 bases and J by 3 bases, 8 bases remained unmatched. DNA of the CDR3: TGTGCCAGCAGCCCCTACGGACAGGGACACTATGGCTACACCTTC. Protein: CASSPYGQGHYGYTF.

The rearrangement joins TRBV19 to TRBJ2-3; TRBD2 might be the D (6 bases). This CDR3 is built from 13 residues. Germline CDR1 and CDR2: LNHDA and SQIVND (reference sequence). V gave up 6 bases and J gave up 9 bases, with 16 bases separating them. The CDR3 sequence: CASRNRERNTQYF. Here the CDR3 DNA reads TGTGCCAGTAGGAACCGGGAGAGGAACACGCAGTATTTT.

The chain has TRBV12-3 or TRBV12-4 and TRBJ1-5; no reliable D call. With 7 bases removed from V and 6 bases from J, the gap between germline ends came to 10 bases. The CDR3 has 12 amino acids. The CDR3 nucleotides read TGTGCCAGCACCTCCCCCGGTCAGCCCCAGCATTTT. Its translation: CASTSPGQPQHF.

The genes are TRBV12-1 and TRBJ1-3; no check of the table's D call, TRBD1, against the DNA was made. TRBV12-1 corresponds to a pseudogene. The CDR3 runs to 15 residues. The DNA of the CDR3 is TGTGCCAGCAGCCGGGGGACAGGGGTGGGAAACACCATATATTTT. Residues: CASSRGTGVGNTIYF.

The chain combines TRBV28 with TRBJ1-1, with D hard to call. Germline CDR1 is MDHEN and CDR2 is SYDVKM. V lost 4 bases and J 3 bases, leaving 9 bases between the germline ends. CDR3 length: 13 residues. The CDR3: CASSSAQHTEAFF. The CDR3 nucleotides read TGTGCCAGCAGTTCGGCACAGCACACTGAAGCTTTCTTT.

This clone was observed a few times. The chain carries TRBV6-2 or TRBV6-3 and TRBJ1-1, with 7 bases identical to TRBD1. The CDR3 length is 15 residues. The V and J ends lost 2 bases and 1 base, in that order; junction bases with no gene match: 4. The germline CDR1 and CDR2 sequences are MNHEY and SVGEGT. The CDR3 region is CASSYEGARNTEAFF. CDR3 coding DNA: TGTGCCAGCAGTTACGAGGGGGCGAGGAACACTGAAGCTTTCTTT.

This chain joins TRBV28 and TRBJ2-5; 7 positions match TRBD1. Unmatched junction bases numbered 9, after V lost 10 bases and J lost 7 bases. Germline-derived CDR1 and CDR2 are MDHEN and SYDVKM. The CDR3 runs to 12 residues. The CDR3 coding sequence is TGTGCCATCAGGACAGGTGGGGGGACCCAGTACTTC. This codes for CAIRTGGGTQYF.

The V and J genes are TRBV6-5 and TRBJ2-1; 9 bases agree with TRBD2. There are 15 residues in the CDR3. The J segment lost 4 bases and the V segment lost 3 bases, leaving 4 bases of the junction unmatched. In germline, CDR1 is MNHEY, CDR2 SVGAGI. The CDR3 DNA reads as TGTGCCAGCAGTTATGGCGGGGGGGCTTACAATGAGCAGTTCTTC. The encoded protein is CASSYGGGAYNEQFF.

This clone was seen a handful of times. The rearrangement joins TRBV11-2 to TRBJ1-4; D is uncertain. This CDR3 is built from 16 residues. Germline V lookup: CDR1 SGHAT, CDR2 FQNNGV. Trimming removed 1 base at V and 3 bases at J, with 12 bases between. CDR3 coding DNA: TGTGCCAGCAGCTTAGGGTACAACGCTCCTAATGAAAAACTGTTTTTT. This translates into CASSLGYNAPNEKLFF.

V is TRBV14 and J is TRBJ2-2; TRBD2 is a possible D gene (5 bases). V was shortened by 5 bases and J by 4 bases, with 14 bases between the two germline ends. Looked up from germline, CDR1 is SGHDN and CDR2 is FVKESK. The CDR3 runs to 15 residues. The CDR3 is CASSFTEVRTGELFF. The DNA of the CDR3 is TGTGCCAGCAGCTTCACGGAGGTCCGCACCGGGGAGCTGTTTTTT. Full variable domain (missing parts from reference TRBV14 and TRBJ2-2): EAGVTQFPSHSVIEKGQTVTLRCDPISGHDNLYWYRRVMGKEIKFLLHFVKESKQDESGMPNNRFLAERTGGTYSTLKVQPAELEDSGVYFCASSFTEVRTGELFFGEGSRLTVL.

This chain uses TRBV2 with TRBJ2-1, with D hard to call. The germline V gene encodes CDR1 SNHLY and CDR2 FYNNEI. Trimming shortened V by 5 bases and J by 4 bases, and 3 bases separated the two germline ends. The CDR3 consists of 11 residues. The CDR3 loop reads CASSPYNEQFF. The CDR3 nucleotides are TGTGCCAGCAGTCCTTACAATGAGCAGTTCTTC.

The CDR3 spells CASSFREKETQYF. Here the CDR3 DNA reads TGTGCCAGCAGTTTCCGGGAGAAAGAGACCCAGTACTTC. The rearrangement uses TRBV27 and TRBJ2-5; D might be TRBD2 (6 bases). Per germline, CDR1 MNHEY and CDR2 SMNVEV (reference sequence). This CDR3 has 13 residues. Trimming took off 3 bases at V and 3 bases at J, with 8 bases between the two ends.